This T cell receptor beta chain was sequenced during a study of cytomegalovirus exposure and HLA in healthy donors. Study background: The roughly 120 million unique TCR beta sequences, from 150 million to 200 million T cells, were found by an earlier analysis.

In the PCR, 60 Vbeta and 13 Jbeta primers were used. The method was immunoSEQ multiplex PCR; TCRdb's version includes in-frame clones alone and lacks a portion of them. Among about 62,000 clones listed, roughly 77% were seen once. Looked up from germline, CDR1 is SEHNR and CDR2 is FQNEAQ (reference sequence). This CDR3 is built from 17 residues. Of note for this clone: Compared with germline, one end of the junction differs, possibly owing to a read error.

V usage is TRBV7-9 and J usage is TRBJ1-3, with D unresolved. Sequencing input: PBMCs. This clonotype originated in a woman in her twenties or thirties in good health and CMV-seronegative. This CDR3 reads CAGSLALPGDSGNTIYF. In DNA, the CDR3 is TGTGCCGGCAGCTTAGCGTTACCAGGTGACTCTGGAAACACCATATATTTT.